A single sample is the source of the 14 T cell receptor beta chains below, sequenced in a study of T cell responses to AZD1222 COVID-19 vaccine (dated by TCRdb to the early 2020s). Libraries were prepared through the immunoSEQ multiplex PCR assay. Drawn from immuneACCESS, this table holds only the in-frame rearrangements with V and J called that TCRdb kept. Clones are partly lost; checked studies trace under half to an unresolved V gene and leave the rest unexplained. The sample table holds 65,000 to 95,000 clones, of which 70% to 90% were seen once. The leading ten clones occupy around an eighth of the sample. The intended sense of this specimen's time point label: baseline before first vaccination. Specimen: peripheral blood, collected on day 0 of AZD1222 vaccination. The receptors shown here come from an adult in good health.

In its sample, this clone was seen once. The rearrangement uses TRBV27 and TRBJ1-4; D is unclear. In germline, CDR1 is MNHEY, CDR2 SMNVEV (reference sequence). V shed 5 bases and J shed 5 bases, with 12 bases lying between them. The CDR3 length is 14 residues. The CDR3 nucleotides are TGTGCCAGCAGTCCCCGGACGGGGAATGAAAAACTGTTTTTT. Protein product: CASSPRTGNEKLFF.

V and J are TRBV9 and TRBJ2-2; possibly TRBD1 or TRBD2 for D (6 bases each). The CDR3 is 16 residues long. CDR1 and CDR2 (germline): SGDLS, YYNGEE. V was clipped by 4 bases and J by 3 bases, with 16 bases between them. CDR3 DNA sequence: TGTGCCAGCAGCCTAGGGGGGCAGGCGCACACCGGGGAGCTGTTTTTT. This codes for CASSLGGQAHTGELFF.

The chain carries TRBV5-4 and TRBJ2-7; 8 bases are a match to TRBD2. The trim removed 0 bases at V and 6 bases at J, leaving 8 bases unmatched. CDR1 and CDR2 (germline): SGHNT, YYREEE (reference sequence). The CDR3 has 15 amino acids. For the CDR3, the DNA is TGTGCCAGCAGCTTGGAGGGCGGGGGGCCGGCCGAGCAGTACTTC. This codes for CASSLEGGGPAEQYF.

The chain is built from TRBV21-1 and TRBJ2-1; the table's TRBD2 call for D was not verified on the DNA. TRBV21-1 constitutes a pseudogene. The CDR3 has 14 amino acids. The CDR3 protein is CASTGLADYNEQFF. CDR3 coding DNA: TGTGCCAGCACCGGACTAGCGGATTACAATGAGCAGTTCTTC.

J is TRBJ2-7 and V is TRBV18, with D perhaps matching TRBD2 (5 bases). The germline V gene has CDR1 KGHSH and CDR2 LQKENI. The CDR3 consists of 15 residues. V lost 1 base, J lost 3 bases, and 13 bases lay in between. DNA for the CDR3: TGTGCCAGCTCACCACGGCAGGAGGCCATCTACGAGCAGTACTTC. Protein sequence: CASSPRQEAIYEQYF.

The sample holds a few counts of this clone. The chain uses TRBV29-1 and TRBJ1-1; D not certain. V lost 4 bases and J lost 6, with 9 bases in between. CDR1 SQVTM and CDR2 ANQGSEA come from the germline V gene. The CDR3 length is 11 residues. CDR3 amino acids: CSVVGLAEAFF. CDR3 coding DNA: TGCAGCGTTGTAGGGTTGGCTGAAGCTTTCTTT.

The rearrangement joins TRBV9 to TRBJ1-1, with D unresolved. Per the germline V gene, CDR1 is SGDLS and CDR2 is YYNGEE. The CDR3 has 13 amino acids. The ends were cut back, 2 bases at V and 1 base at J, with 6 bases in the middle. The CDR3 protein is CASSVFQNTEAFF. DNA for the CDR3: TGTGCCAGCAGCGTGTTTCAGAACACTGAAGCTTTCTTT.

This sequence joins TRBV3-1 (or the pseudogene TRBV3-2) and TRBJ1-1, with a tentative D call TRBD1 (6 bases). Deletions cut 1 base from V and 9 bases from J, with 12 bases between. Looked up from germline, CDR1 is LGHDT and CDR2 is YNNKEL (reference sequence). The CDR3 totals 13 residues. The CDR3 coding sequence is TGTGCCAGCAGCCAAGTACGCAGGGGCCAAGCTTTCTTT. It codes for CASSQVRRGQAFF.

J is TRBJ1-3 and V is TRBV11-2; D is perhaps TRBD1 (6 bases). CDR3 length equals 15 residues. The V and J ends lost 2 bases and 2 bases respectively, with 10 bases between them. Germline V CDR1 and CDR2: SGHAT, FQNNGV. CDR3 loop: CASSLTGIPGNTIYF. The CDR3 nucleotides read TGTGCCAGCAGCTTAACAGGGATACCTGGAAACACCATATATTTT.

This chain connects TRBV30 to TRBJ2-7; 8 bases match TRBD1. Trimming took 2 bases from V and 4 from J; bases not matched to a gene: 10. This CDR3 is built from 15 residues. The germline CDR1 and CDR2 sequences are GTSNPN and SVGIG (reference sequence). DNA of the CDR3: TGTGCCTGGAGTCCTACGGGACAGGTTCGGTACGAGCAGTACTTC. Its translation: CAWSPTGQVRYEQYF.

This chain connects TRBV9 to TRBJ1-4; TRBD1 matches at 7 bases. There are 14 residues in the CDR3. The germline gives CDR1 SGDLS, CDR2 YYNGEE. The junction had 4 bases not matched to a gene; V was cut back by 0 bases and J by 8 bases. The DNA for the CDR3 is TGTGCCAGCAGCGTAGAAGGGGGCCGAGAAAAACTGTTTTTT. Encoded protein: CASSVEGGREKLFF.

The chain combines TRBV28 with TRBJ2-2; possibly TRBD1 for D (5 bases). The CDR3 length is 12 residues. The germline V and J ends were trimmed by 2 bases and 13 bases, with 11 bases remaining between them. The germline gives CDR1 MDHEN, CDR2 SYDVKM. The CDR3 nucleotides are TGTGCCAGCAGTTTAATTCAGGGTGCGCTGTTTTTT. Translation: CASSLIQGALFF.

The CDR3 nucleotides are TGTGCCAGTGGTCTACTTTACGAGCAGTACTTC. Protein: CASGLLYEQYF. The rearrangement joins TRBV12-3 or TRBV12-4 to TRBJ2-7; D gene ambiguous. This CDR3 contains 11 residues. Trimming stripped 9 bases from V and 4 bases from J, with 10 bases between.

The chain has TRBV10-3 and TRBJ1-4; no clear D gene. V lost 2 bases and J lost 7, with 11 bases in between. CDR1 is ENHRY and CDR2 is SYGVKD in the germline V gene. CDR3 length: 14 amino acids. CDR3 sequence (DNA): TGTGCCATCAGTGAGGGAGGGTTCAGTGAAAAACTGTTTTTT. This codes for CAISEGGFSEKLFF.